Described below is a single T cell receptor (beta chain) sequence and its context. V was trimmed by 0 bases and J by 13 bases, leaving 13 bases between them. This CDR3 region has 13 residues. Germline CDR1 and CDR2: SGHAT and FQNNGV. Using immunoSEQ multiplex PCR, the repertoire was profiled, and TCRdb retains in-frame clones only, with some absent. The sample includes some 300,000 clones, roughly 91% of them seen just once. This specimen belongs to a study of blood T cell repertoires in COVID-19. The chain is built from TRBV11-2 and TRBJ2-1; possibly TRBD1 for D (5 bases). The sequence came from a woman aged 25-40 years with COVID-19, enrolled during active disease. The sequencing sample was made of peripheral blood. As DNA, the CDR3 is TGTGCCAGCAGCTTAGATCCCGGGCAGGGTCAGTTCTTC. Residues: CASSLDPGQGQFF.